This T cell receptor beta chain came from a study of blood T cell repertoires in COVID-19. Across the study: Spain, Italy and the United States supplied samples that represented acute and convalescent COVID-19.

The V gene's germline CDR1 is MDHEN and CDR2 SYDVKM. V gave up 6 bases and J gave up 3 bases, with 14 bases separating them. The CDR3 totals 14 residues. Participants were aged about 18 to 95 years, lived in around 22 US areas, and enrolled virtually. Cohort placement rested on clinical history that participants reported themselves. Only in-frame clones appear in the TCRdb table, and some are missing; sequencing was by immunoSEQ multiplex PCR. The table shows 110,000 to 150,000 clones, with approximately 80% occurring only once. The sequenced material came from PBMCs or T cells enriched from blood (not recorded which). The sequence was obtained from a woman aged 45-59 years who had recovered from COVID-19. This chain connects TRBV28 to TRBJ1-2, with D unresolved. The chain's CDR3 is CASRQRGRDYGYTF. In nucleotides, the CDR3 is TGTGCCAGCAGACAACGGGGTCGGGACTATGGCTACACCTTC.